These T cell receptor beta chains were read from a single sample in a study of identifying expanded T cells in peripheral blood. Sequencing was performed with immunoSEQ multiplex PCR; in TCRdb, only in-frame clones are kept and a portion is missing. Of about 74,000 clones in the sample, 84% were seen once. Sequencing used blood. Receptors originate from a person between 18 and 75 years old in good health. Both conserved end residues are part of each CDR3. A D gene is named only where the DNA matches it firmly. The listing skips clone size in some rows; elsewhere it reads once, few, many or a size class.

d_gene	v_gene	j_gene	abundance	len	CDR3aa	CDR3nt
.	TRBV10-2	TRBJ2-1	.	11	CASSEGGEQFF	TGCGCCAGCAGTGAGGGGGGTGAGCAGTTCTTC
.	TRBV4-2	TRBJ1-4	.	16	CASSQTYRDFLEKLFF	TGTGCCAGCAGCCAAACTTATCGGGACTTCCTGGAAAAACTGTTTTTT
TRBD2	TRBV10-3	TRBJ2-7	few	14	CASGGGVRDYEQYF	TGTGCCTCCGGGGGAGGGGTACGAGACTACGAGCAGTACTTC
TRBD2	TRBV9	TRBJ2-7	.	14	CASSSSGRASEQYF	TGTGCCAGCAGCTCCAGCGGGAGAGCAAGCGAGCAGTACTTC
.	TRBV28	TRBJ1-3	few	16	CASSTQGAVGGNTIYF	TGTGCCAGCAGTACACAGGGTGCTGTTGGTGGAAACACCATATATTTT
.	TRBV7-9	TRBJ1-4	.	16	CASSLDKVGNNEKLFF	TGTGCCAGCAGCTTGGACAAGGTGGGGAATAATGAAAAACTGTTTTTT
.	TRBV5-1	TRBJ2-7	.	13	CASSLAGGAEQYF	TGCGCCAGCAGCTTGGCTGGGGGCGCCGAGCAGTACTTC
.	TRBV7-3	TRBJ2-2	.	15	CASSLGSGNTGELFF	TGTGCCAGCAGCTTAGGGAGTGGCAACACCGGGGAGCTGTTTTTT
TRBD1	TRBV7-9	TRBJ2-5	.	15	CASSIGQGATETQYF	TGTGCCAGCAGCATCGGACAGGGGGCAACGGAGACCCAGTACTTC
.	TRBV2	TRBJ1-2	.	13	CASSEGTDYGYTF	TGTGCCAGCAGTGAAGGGACAGACTATGGCTACACCTTC
.	TRBV7-8	TRBJ2-1	.	14	CASSLGRHTDEQFF	TGTGCCAGCAGCTTAGGTCGACACACCGATGAGCAGTTCTTC
.	TRBV6-6	TRBJ2-7	.	14	CASVGKGVSYEQYF	TGTGCCAGCGTCGGTAAAGGGGTGAGCTACGAGCAGTACTTC
TRBD1	TRBV4-3	TRBJ2-7	.	14	CASTKDRGSYEQYF	TGCGCCAGCACCAAAGACAGGGGCTCCTACGAGCAGTACTTC
.	TRBV4-2	TRBJ2-7	.	14	CASSQETRSYEQYF	TGTGCCAGCAGCCAAGAAACCAGGTCCTACGAGCAGTACTTC
.	TRBV11-3	TRBJ2-7	.	14	CASSRTAVSYEQYF	TGTGCCAGCAGCCGGACTGCGGTCTCCTACGAGCAGTACTTC
.	TRBV28	TRBJ2-1	.	15	CASSRLRDPYNEQFF	TGTGCCAGCAGTCGACTTCGGGACCCCTACAATGAGCAGTTCTTC
.	TRBV10-2	TRBJ2-7	.	13	CASSEAPYYEQYF	TGCGCCAGCAGTGAGGCACCCTACTACGAGCAGTACTTC
.	TRBV7-9	TRBJ2-7	.	13	CASSLWFADEQYF	TGTGCCAGCAGCTTATGGTTCGCAGACGAGCAGTACTTC
.	TRBV2	TRBJ1-2	few	14	CASSHPTGSPGYTF	TGTGCCAGCAGTCACCCTACAGGGAGTCCTGGCTACACCTTC
TRBD2	TRBV7-2	TRBJ2-3	.	14	CASSSGTSADTQYF	TGTGCCAGCAGCTCCGGGACTAGTGCAGATACGCAGTATTTT
TRBD1	TRBV28	TRBJ1-5	.	17	CASSSRTGSPPNQPQHF	TGTGCCAGCAGTTCTCGGACAGGGAGCCCCCCGAATCAGCCCCAGCATTTT
TRBD1	TRBV6-5	TRBJ2-5	.	15	CASRGTGGFQETQYF	TGTGCCAGCAGGGGGACAGGGGGATTTCAAGAGACCCAGTACTTC
TRBD2	TRBV7-2	TRBJ2-1	.	16	CASSLARLAGPNEQFF	TGTGCCAGCAGCTTAGCTCGGCTAGCGGGCCCAAATGAGCAGTTCTTC
.	TRBV28	TRBJ2-5	.	16	CASSRVEGGLKETQYF	TGTGCCAGCAGCCGAGTAGAGGGGGGACTCAAAGAGACCCAGTACTTC
TRBD2	TRBV7-9	TRBJ2-2	few	15	CASSLGGSGTGELFF	TGTGCCAGCAGCTTAGGCGGGAGTGGCACCGGGGAGCTGTTTTTT
.	TRBV5-6	TRBJ1-2	.	13	CASSLNDSPGYTF	TGTGCCAGCAGCTTGAATGACAGTCCTGGCTACACCTTC
TRBD1	TRBV18	TRBJ1-1	once	19	CASSPGQGRGLRMNTEAFF	TGTGCCAGCTCACCGGGACAGGGACGAGGCCTTAGGATGAACACTGAAGCTTTCTTT
.	TRBV7-9	TRBJ1-5	.	15	CASSRDGRSNQPQHF	TGTGCCAGCAGCCGGGACGGCCGTAGCAATCAGCCCCAGCATTTT
.	TRBV4-3	TRBJ2-7	.	13	CASSQALSHEQYF	TGCGCCAGCAGCCAAGCTCTATCCCACGAGCAGTACTTC
.	TRBV6-5	TRBJ1-2	.	14	CAATQALKGDGYTF	TGTGCCGCCACTCAGGCACTCAAGGGGGATGGCTACACCTTC
.	TRBV5-1	TRBJ2-1	.	15	CASSALADNYNEQFF	TGCGCCAGCAGCGCACTAGCTGACAACTACAATGAGCAGTTCTTC
.	TRBV6-4	TRBJ1-4	.	15	CASSEGVGKSEKLFF	TGTGCCAGCAGTGAGGGGGTTGGGAAGAGTGAAAAACTGTTTTTT
.	TRBV15	TRBJ2-7	.	13	CATSRDQSGEQYF	TGTGCCACCAGCAGAGATCAGAGTGGCGAGCAGTACTTC
TRBD2	TRBV15	TRBJ2-7	.	16	CATRRTSGGNSYEQYF	TGTGCCACGAGAAGAACTAGCGGGGGTAACTCCTACGAGCAGTACTTC
TRBD1	TRBV28	TRBJ1-2	.	16	CASTMGQGVSGKGYTF	TGTGCCAGCACCATGGGACAGGGAGTTTCTGGAAAAGGCTACACCTTC
.	TRBV11-2	TRBJ1-1	.	12	CASSWVGVEAFF	TGTGCCAGCAGCTGGGTAGGAGTTGAAGCTTTCTTT
.	TRBV21-1	TRBJ1-5	.	18	CASTRPDTGGYSNQPQHF	TGTGCCAGCACGCGCCCCGATACAGGGGGGTATAGCAATCAGCCCCAGCATTTT
.	TRBV28	TRBJ1-2	few	14	CATLIPGGNYGYTF	TGTGCCACTCTAATCCCGGGCGGGAACTATGGCTACACCTTC
TRBD2	TRBV5-6	TRBJ2-5	.	17	CASGGFTSGRLRETQYF	TGTGCCAGCGGCGGGTTTACTAGCGGGAGATTAAGAGAGACCCAGTACTTC
.	TRBV5-1	TRBJ2-7	.	14	CASSLGSGTYEQYF	TGCGCCAGCAGCTTGGGATCCGGGACCTACGAGCAGTACTTC
TRBD2	TRBV6-5	TRBJ2-1	.	15	CASSYLGLAGGEQFF	TGTGCCAGCAGTTATTTGGGACTAGCGGGTGGGGAGCAGTTCTTC
.	TRBV28	TRBJ2-5	.	15	CASSPYRGGGETQYF	TGTGCCAGCAGCCCGTACAGGGGAGGCGGAGAGACCCAGTACTTC
.	TRBV6-6	TRBJ2-5	.	16	CASLMTPSGGQETQYF	TGTGCCAGTCTAATGACACCCTCCGGGGGGCAGGAGACCCAGTACTTC
.	TRBV30	TRBJ2-1	.	15	CAWAEVQSSYNEQFF	TGTGCCTGGGCGGAGGTTCAGAGCTCCTACAATGAGCAGTTCTTC
.	TRBV7-2	TRBJ2-2	.	15	CASSSMPGSGGELFF	TGTGCCAGCAGCTCGATGCCAGGGTCAGGCGGGGAGCTGTTTTTT
TRBD2	TRBV27	TRBJ2-7	.	14	CASSLRGSAGEQYF	TGTGCCAGCAGTTTACGCGGGAGCGCAGGAGAGCAGTACTTC
TRBD2	TRBV4-2	TRBJ2-2	.	17	CASSNPGLANNGGELFF	TGTGCCAGCAGCAATCCGGGACTAGCGAATAATGGCGGGGAGCTGTTTTTT
TRBD1	TRBV5-6	TRBJ2-1	.	15	CASSYGTGGGNEQFF	TGTGCCAGCAGCTACGGGACAGGGGGAGGCAATGAGCAGTTCTTC
.	TRBV11-2	TRBJ2-7	.	14	CASSKTGLSYEQYF	TGTGCCAGCAGCAAAACAGGCCTCTCCTACGAGCAGTACTTC
.	TRBV7-2	TRBJ1-2	.	14	CASSFSDSLRGYTF	TGTGCCAGCAGCTTTTCTGACAGTCTCCGTGGCTACACCTTC
TRBD2	TRBV7-8	TRBJ2-3	.	15	CASSDTSGTIDTQYF	TGTGCCAGCAGCGACACTAGCGGGACAATAGATACGCAGTATTTT
.	TRBV9	TRBJ1-1	.	15	CASSVDPQVNTEAFF	TGTGCCAGCAGCGTGGATCCGCAGGTTAACACTGAAGCTTTCTTT
.	TRBV7-9	TRBJ1-4	.	14	CASSSRQLNEKLFF	TGTGCCAGCAGCTCAAGACAGCTTAATGAAAAACTGTTTTTT
.	TRBV7-9	TRBJ1-1	once	15	CASSLAFPQDTEAFF	TGTGCCAGCAGCTTAGCGTTCCCACAGGACACTGAAGCTTTCTTT
.	TRBV7-9	TRBJ2-3	.	15	CASSSGSGFSDTQYF	TGTGCCAGCAGCTCCGGATCAGGGTTTTCAGATACGCAGTATTTT
.	TRBV7-3	TRBJ2-5	.	15	CASSLGSGSGETQYF	TGTGCCAGCAGCTTGGGGTCGGGGAGCGGTGAGACCCAGTACTTC
TRBD1	TRBV30	TRBJ2-7	.	14	CACQGGQAPYEQYF	TGTGCCTGTCAAGGAGGACAGGCCCCCTACGAGCAGTACTTC